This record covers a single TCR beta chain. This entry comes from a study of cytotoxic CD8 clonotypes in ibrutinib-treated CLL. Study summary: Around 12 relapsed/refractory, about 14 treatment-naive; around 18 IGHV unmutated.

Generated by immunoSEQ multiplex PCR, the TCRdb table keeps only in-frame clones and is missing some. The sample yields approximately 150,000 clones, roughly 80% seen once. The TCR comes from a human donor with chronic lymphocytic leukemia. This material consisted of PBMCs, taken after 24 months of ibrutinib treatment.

CDR3 coding DNA: TGTGCCAGCAGCCTACAGCTTAACTATGGCTACACCTTC. This translates into CASSLQLNYGYTF. The V call is TRBV5-4, the J call TRBJ1-2; D remains ambiguous. V gave up 4 bases and J gave up 1 base, with 8 bases separating them. The germline CDR1 and CDR2 sequences are SGHNT and YYREEE (reference sequence). The CDR3 is 13 residues long.